This T cell receptor (beta chain) was identified in a study of cytomegalovirus exposure and HLA in healthy donors. The primer mix had 60 Vbeta and 13 Jbeta primers. Produced via immunoSEQ multiplex PCR; TCRdb's table is partial and in-frame only. The table includes around 150,000 clones, roughly two thirds detected once. Notes on this clone: The antigen remains unidentified.

From germline, CDR1 is SGDLS and CDR2 YYNGEE. V lost 4 bases and J lost 1; bases outside the gene matches: 10. This CDR3 has 17 residues. Study-level results: A cluster of highly shared sequence variants was likely a sequencing artifact. Common viral pathogens seemed to be connected with several of the most significant clusters, according to a later analysis.

The chain employs TRBV9 and TRBJ2-3; 9 positions match TRBD2. The TCR originated in a male donor in good health and CMV-seronegative. Sequencing used PBMCs. CDR3: CASSSSPSGVGTDTQYF. In nucleotides, the CDR3 is TGTGCCAGCAGCTCTAGCCCTAGCGGGGTCGGCACAGATACGCAGTATTTT.